This T cell receptor beta chain was sequenced for a study of CD8 T cells in ankylosing spondylitis. Overall study results and limits: Ankylosing spondylitis blood appeared to be characterized by a TCR beta motif of roughly eight highly homologous variants. Clones linked to disease, bearing a CD8+ phenotype, were relatively rare in peripheral blood. Both synovial fluid and blood in reactive arthritis had previously been reported to carry some motif variants.

This clonotype was counted at least ten times. The antigen is undetermined. Quantitative 5'-RACE with molecular barcodes was used to make the TCR beta libraries. Each CDR3 protein gets one entry after TCRdb re-called the 5' RACE reads with MiXCR. This sample has some 840,000 distinct CDR3 sequences, with over 9.5% found just once. This sequence was found in a male donor with ankylosing spondylitis. The specimen was blood, either unsorted or a sorted T cell fraction (not recorded which).

The chain's CDR3 is CSVVGQENTEAFF. The CDR3 DNA is TGCAGCGTTGTGGGACAGGAGAACACTGAAGCTTTCTTT. The chain couples TRBV29-1 to TRBJ1-1; 8 nucleotides match TRBD1. The germline V gene has CDR1 SQVTM and CDR2 ANQGSEA. The CDR3 is 13 amino acids. V trimming: 4 bases; J trimming: 1 base; junction bases outside the gene matches: 2.